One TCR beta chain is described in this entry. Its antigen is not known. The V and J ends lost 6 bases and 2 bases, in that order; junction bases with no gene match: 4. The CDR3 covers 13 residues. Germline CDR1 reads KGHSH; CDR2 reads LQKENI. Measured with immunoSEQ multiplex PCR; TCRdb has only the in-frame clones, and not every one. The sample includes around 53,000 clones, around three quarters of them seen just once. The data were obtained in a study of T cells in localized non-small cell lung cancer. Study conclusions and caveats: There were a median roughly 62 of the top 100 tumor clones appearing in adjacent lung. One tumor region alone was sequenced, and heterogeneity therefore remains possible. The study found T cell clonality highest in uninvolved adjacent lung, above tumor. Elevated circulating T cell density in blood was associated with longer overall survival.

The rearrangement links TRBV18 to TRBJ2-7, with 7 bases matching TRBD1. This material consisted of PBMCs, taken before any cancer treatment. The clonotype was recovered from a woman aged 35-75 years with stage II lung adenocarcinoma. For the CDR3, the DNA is TGTGCCAGCTCCCGGGACAGCACCTACGAGCAGTACTTC. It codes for CASSRDSTYEQYF. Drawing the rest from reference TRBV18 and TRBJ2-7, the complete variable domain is NAGVMQNPRHLVRRRGQEARLRCSPMKGHSHVYWYRQLPEEGLKFMVYLQKENIIDESGMPKERFSAEFPKEGPSILRIQQVVRGDSAAYFCASSRDSTYEQYFGPGTRLTVT.